This is a list of T cell receptor beta chains from one sample in a study of T cells in Graves' hyperthyroidism and ophthalmopathy. One entry per CDR3 protein, called by TCRdb with MiXCR from the multiplex PCR reads. The data show 300,000 to 450,000 distinct CDR3 sequences, approximately 25% seen once. Source material: blood. The receptors were sampled from a man between 45 and 60 years old with Graves' hyperthyroidism. Both conserved end residues are part of each CDR3. Fields, in order: clone size, J gene, V gene, D gene, CDR3 protein, CDR3 DNA. A D gene is named only where the DNA matches it firmly. Some rows have no size entry. The others give once, few or many, or a class for an expanded clone.

>many|TRBJ2-5|TRBV30|.
CAWSVSRTVRWETQYF
TGTGCCTGGAGTGTCTCCCGGACAGTCCGGTGGGAGACCCAGTACTTC
>few|TRBJ2-1|TRBV11-3|TRBD2
CASSLELGLAGGGEQFF
TGTGCCAGCAGCTTAGAACTTGGTCTAGCGGGAGGAGGTGAGCAGTTCTTC
>many|TRBJ1-1|TRBV13|.
CASSFRESGTEAFF
TGTGCCAGCAGCTTCAGGGAATCGGGCACTGAAGCTTTCTTT
>.|TRBJ1-3|TRBV12-3/TRBV12-4|.
CASKMSQGPFSGNTIYF
TGTGCCAGCAAAATGTCACAGGGACCTTTTTCTGGAAACACCATATATTTT
>.|TRBJ2-3|TRBV27|.
CASTTRNPPETDTQYF
TGTGCCAGCACCACCAGGAATCCCCCTGAAACAGATACGCAGTATTTT
>few|TRBJ2-7|TRBV13|TRBD2
CASSARGLAGSSYEQYF
TGTGCCAGCAGCGCCCGCGGACTAGCGGGGAGCTCCTACGAGCAGTACTTC
>.|TRBJ2-5|TRBV6-1|.
CASSNSGRAKGTQYF
TGTGCCAGCAGTAATTCGGGTCGGGCTAAAGGGACCCAGTACTTC
>many|TRBJ2-1|TRBV20-1|TRBD2
CSARDFSPRLAGIDNEQFF
TGCAGTGCTAGAGATTTCAGCCCAAGACTAGCGGGAATAGACAATGAGCAGTTCTTC
>.|TRBJ1-1|TRBV30|.
CAWSEGRRPPSAFF
TGTGCCTGGAGCGAAGGCAGGCGCCCCCCCTCCGCTTTCTTT
>.|TRBJ2-7|TRBV3-1|TRBD2
CASNPSGNSYEQYF
TGTGCCAGCAATCCTAGCGGGAACTCCTACGAGCAGTACTTC
>.|TRBJ2-1|TRBV14|.
CASSPIGPPWDEQFF
TGTGCCAGCAGCCCAATTGGGCCCCCCTGGGATGAGCAGTTCTTC
>.|TRBJ2-3|TRBV5-1|TRBD2
CASSHTGTSGDTQYF
TGCGCCAGCAGCCATACCGGGACTAGCGGAGATACGCAGTATTTT
>few|TRBJ1-1|TRBV5-1|.
CASSWAGDGTEAFF
TGCGCCAGCAGCTGGGCAGGGGATGGGACTGAAGCTTTCTTT
>.|TRBJ2-1|TRBV29-1|TRBD2
CSVGTSGGTSYNEQFF
TGCAGCGTTGGGACTAGCGGGGGGACCAGTTACAATGAGCAGTTCTTC
>many|TRBJ1-1|TRBV6-1|.
CASSEYGGDTEAFF
TGTGCCAGCAGTGAATACGGAGGGGACACTGAAGCTTTCTTT
>.|TRBJ2-7|TRBV6-5|.
CASSYGDEQYF
TGTGCCAGCAGTTACGGGGACGAGCAGTACTTC